The clone carrying this TCR beta chain was seen more than once but under ten times. One entry per CDR3 protein, called by TCRdb with MiXCR from the 5' RACE reads. The sample shows about 85,000 distinct CDR3 sequences, approximately 21% of them seen only once. V lost 6 bases, J lost 6 bases, and 18 bases lay in between. The V gene's germline CDR1 is MDHEN and CDR2 SYDVKM. CDR3 length: 14 residues. This record belongs to a study of spatial heterogeneity in lung cancer. Time point denoted: sample taken at primary tumor resection. Sequencing was performed on whole RNA extracted from tumor and nontumor lung tissue, or from frozen PBMC, and the material was left unsorted.

V gene TRBV28 combines with J gene TRBJ2-7, with D unresolved. Sequences were derived from PBMCs, sampled at surgery. This sequence originates from a male donor with early-stage non-small cell lung cancer. The chain's CDR3 is CASRTSPTPGEQYF. CDR3 bases: TGTGCCAGCAGAACGTCCCCAACCCCCGGCGAGCAGTACTTC. The full variable domain, completed using reference TRBV28 and TRBJ2-7, is DVKVTQSSRYLVKRTGEKVFLECVQDMDHENMFWYRQDPGLGLRLIYFSYDVKMKEKGDIPEGYSVSREKKERFSLILESASTNQTSMYLCASRTSPTPGEQYFGPGTRLTVT.